The 29 T cell receptor beta chains below come from one sample, sequenced in a study of monozygotic twins with inflammatory bowel disease. From its re-call of the 5' RACE reads, TCRdb lists each CDR3 protein once, without DNA. This sample contains about 380,000 distinct CDR3 sequences. Sequencing used blood. All receptors come from a human donor with ulcerative colitis or Crohn's disease, or a healthy co-twin of an affected twin (not recorded which).

The V gene is TRBV5-6, the J gene TRBJ1-4. From germline, CDR1 is SGHDT and CDR2 YYEEEE. This CDR3 has 15 residues. The CDR3 sequence: CASSLFGRSNEKLFF.

V is TRBV28 and J is TRBJ2-7; no DNA is available, so the TRBD1 call from TCRdb remains unchecked. The CDR3 sequence is 15 residues long. Germline V gene sequence: CDR1 MDHEN, CDR2 SYDVKM. CDR3 amino acids: CASSLTGGKRGEQYF.

V is TRBV5-4 and J is TRBJ2-2; without DNA, the TCRdb call of TRBD1 cannot be checked. Germline CDR1 and CDR2: SGHNT and YYREEE (reference sequence). The CDR3 is 16 amino acids. The CDR3 loop is CASSLGQVPNTGELFF. Based on the CDR3 plus reference TRBV5-4 and TRBJ2-2, the full variable domain is ETGVTQSPTHLIKTRGQQVTLRCSSQSGHNTVSWYQQALGQGPQFIFQYYREEENGRGNFPPRFSGLQFPNYSSELNVNALELDDSALYLCASSLGQVPNTGELFFGEGSRLTVL.

The chain recombines TRBV7-6 with TRBJ1-5; there is no DNA to check the TCRdb D call of TRBD1. The length of the CDR3 is 15 residues. CDR1 and CDR2 from the germline V gene are SGHVS and FNYEAQ. The CDR3 here is CASSLVAGTLKPQHF.

The V call is TRBV20-1, the J call TRBJ2-7; TCRdb calls TRBD1, which cannot be checked without DNA. Germline lookup yields CDR1 DFQATT and CDR2 SNEGSKA (reference sequence). CDR3 length: 14 amino acids. The CDR3 region is CSARDPGQSYEQYF.

The chain carries TRBV29-1 and TRBJ2-5; the D call of TRBD1 rests on TCRdb alone, since no DNA is present to check it. Germline CDR1 and CDR2: SQVTM and ANQGSEA. The CDR3 extends over 16 amino acids. The CDR3 region is CSVEEPLDRVRETQYF.

This chain connects TRBV3-1 to TRBJ2-3. This CDR3 is 13 amino acids long. Germline CDR1 LGHDT, CDR2 YNNKEL (reference sequence). This CDR3 is CASSHWGTDTQYF.

The V gene is TRBV3-1, the J gene TRBJ2-3; TCRdb proposes TRBD1, but this gene call is untestable without DNA. Germline assignment: CDR1 LGHDT and CDR2 YNNKEL (reference sequence). This CDR3 is 16 amino acids long. CDR3 sequence reads: CASSQDGGASTDTQYF.

The V and J genes are TRBV5-1 and TRBJ2-5; TCRdb returns TRBD2, unconfirmable since there is no DNA. This CDR3 comprises 18 residues. CDR1 and CDR2 (germline): SGHRS, YFSETQ. This chain's CDR3 is CASSFNGNSRGYQETQYF. Complete variable domain (other parts from reference TRBV5-1 and TRBJ2-5): KAGVTQTPRYLIKTRGQQVTLSCSPISGHRSVSWYQQTPGQGLQFLFEYFSETQRNKGNFPGRFSGRQFSNSRSEMNVSTLELGDSALYLCASSFNGNSRGYQETQYFGPGTRLLVL.

The CDR3 protein is CSVKSRTSLSYEQYF. The V call is TRBV29-1, the J call TRBJ2-7; TCRdb indicates TRBD2, and absent DNA this call remains unverified. Germline CDR1 reads SQVTM; CDR2 reads ANQGSEA. The CDR3 is made up of 15 amino acids.

The J gene is TRBJ2-5, the V gene TRBV9; TCRdb indicates TRBD1, and absent DNA this call remains unverified. Germline V gene sequence: CDR1 SGDLS, CDR2 YYNGEE. The CDR3 has 14 amino acids. CDR3 loop: CASSVLGREETQYF.

V is TRBV4-3 and J is TRBJ2-1; TCRdb lists TRBD1, though no DNA is available to test this call. This CDR3 is 16 amino acids long. CDR1 and CDR2 (germline): LGHNA, YSLEER. The CDR3 spells CASSQDRGVLYNEQFF.

J is TRBJ2-7 and V is TRBV5-6; TCRdb selects TRBD1, and the lack of DNA leaves this call unchecked. CDR1 is SGHDT and CDR2 is YYEEEE in the germline V gene. This CDR3 region has 13 residues. The CDR3: CASEDSASYEQYF.

J is TRBJ2-3 and V is TRBV14; the TCRdb call, TRBD2, lacks DNA for checking. CDR3 length: 17 amino acids. Looked up from germline, CDR1 is SGHDN and CDR2 is FVKESK. The chain's CDR3 is CASSLIAGALIRDTQYF.

The chain combines TRBV19 with TRBJ2-3; TCRdb picks TRBD1, but there is no DNA to check that call. This CDR3 is built from 16 residues. CDR1 and CDR2 (germline): LNHDA, SQIVND (reference sequence). The CDR3 sequence is CASSKTRTASTDTQYF.

The chain has TRBV20-1 and TRBJ1-2. Germline CDR1 reads DFQATT; CDR2 reads SNEGSKA (reference sequence). The CDR3 is 11 residues long. This CDR3 reads CSGLNNYGYTF.

This chain connects TRBV6-5 to TRBJ2-7; without DNA, the TCRdb call of TRBD1 cannot be checked. The germline gives CDR1 MNHEY, CDR2 SVGAGI. The length of the CDR3 is 16 residues. CDR3: CASSYSPTQGADEQYF.

The rearrangement uses TRBV24-1 and TRBJ2-5. The CDR3 sequence is 13 residues long. Per the germline V gene, CDR1 is KGHDR and CDR2 is SFDVKD. The CDR3: CATSVGGQETQYF.

V and J are TRBV6-2 or TRBV6-3 and TRBJ1-5; TCRdb indicates TRBD1, and absent DNA this call remains unverified. From germline, CDR1 is MNHEY and CDR2 SVGEGT. This CDR3 is 17 amino acids long. The CDR3 loop is CASSYSAVPGGGQPQHF.

The rearrangement joins TRBV3-1 to TRBJ2-5. CDR1 is LGHDT, CDR2 YNNKEL, per germline (reference sequence). This CDR3 comprises 12 residues. The CDR3 sequence is CASSLLGKTQYF.

The rearrangement uses TRBV20-1 and TRBJ1-2; TCRdb's D call, TRBD1, is unchecked because there is no DNA. The CDR3 is 15 amino acids. Germline V CDR1 and CDR2: DFQATT, SNEGSKA (reference sequence). The CDR3 here is CSATKRTGTGRGYTF.

The rearrangement uses TRBV11-2 and TRBJ2-1; without DNA, the TCRdb call of TRBD2 cannot be checked. Germline values: CDR1 SGHAT, CDR2 FQNNGV. The CDR3 is 19 amino acids. Here the CDR3 reads CASSVTSGGAPSSYNEQFF.

The CDR3 here is CASGPLGTGAYEQYF. The chain links TRBV12-5 to TRBJ2-7; the TRBD1 assignment by TCRdb is unverifiable without DNA. The CDR3 contains 15 residues. Germline CDR1 is LGHNT and CDR2 is FRNRAP.

The rearrangement uses TRBV18 and TRBJ2-5; the TCRdb call, TRBD2, lacks DNA for checking. The CDR3 has 13 amino acids. Germline V gene data show CDR1 as KGHSH and CDR2 as LQKENI. CDR3 region: CASSPLAIETQYF.

V and J are TRBV4-3 and TRBJ1-4; checking the TCRdb D call of TRBD1 is not possible without DNA. From germline, CDR1 is LGHNA and CDR2 YSLEER. CDR3 size: 17 residues. The CDR3 loop reads CASSPYWGGRSDEKLFF.

The V and J genes are TRBV5-1 and TRBJ2-5; TCRdb reports TRBD1, a call that lacks DNA to check it against. The CDR3 runs 16 residues. Germline V gene data show CDR1 as SGHRS and CDR2 as YFSETQ. The CDR3 region is CASSAGTGGSEETQYF.

This chain connects TRBV15 to TRBJ1-2. CDR1 LNHNV and CDR2 YYDKDF come from the germline V gene (reference sequence). CDR3 length: 13 amino acids. The CDR3 loop is CATSRQGRYGYTF.

The chain joins TRBV5-1 to TRBJ2-2; TCRdb lists TRBD1, though no DNA is available to test this call. Per the germline V gene, CDR1 is SGHRS and CDR2 is YFSETQ. The CDR3 consists of 16 residues. The CDR3: CASSSGTGSNTGELFF.

The genes are TRBV7-2 and TRBJ1-2; the TCRdb D gene call, TRBD1, has no DNA to confirm it. Germline CDR1 reads SGHTA; CDR2 reads FQGNSA. This CDR3 has 17 amino acids. The CDR3 loop reads CASSTQLGQGGDYGYTF. Looking up the rest from reference TRBV7-2 and TRBJ1-2 gives the full variable domain: GAGVSQSPSNKVTEKGKDVELRCDPISGHTALYWYRQSLGQGLEFLIYFQGNSAPDKSGLPSDRFSAERTGGSVSTLTIQRTQQEDSAVYLCASSTQLGQGGDYGYTFGSGTRLTVV.